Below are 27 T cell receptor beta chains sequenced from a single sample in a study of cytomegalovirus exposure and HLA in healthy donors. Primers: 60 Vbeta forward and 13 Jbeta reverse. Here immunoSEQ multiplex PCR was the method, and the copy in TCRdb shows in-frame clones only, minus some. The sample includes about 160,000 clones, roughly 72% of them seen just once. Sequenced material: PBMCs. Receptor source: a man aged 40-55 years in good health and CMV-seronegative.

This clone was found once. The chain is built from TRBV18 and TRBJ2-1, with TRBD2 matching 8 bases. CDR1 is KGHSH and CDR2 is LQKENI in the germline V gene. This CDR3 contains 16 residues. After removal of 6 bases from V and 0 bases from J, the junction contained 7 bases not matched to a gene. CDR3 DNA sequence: TGTGCCAGCTCCCCGTATAGCGGGAACTCCTACAATGAGCAGTTCTTC. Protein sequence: CASSPYSGNSYNEQFF. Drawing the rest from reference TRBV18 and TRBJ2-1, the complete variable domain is NAGVMQNPRHLVRRRGQEARLRCSPMKGHSHVYWYRQLPEEGLKFMVYLQKENIIDESGMPKERFSAEFPKEGPSILRIQQVVRGDSAAYFCASSPYSGNSYNEQFFGPGTRLTVL.

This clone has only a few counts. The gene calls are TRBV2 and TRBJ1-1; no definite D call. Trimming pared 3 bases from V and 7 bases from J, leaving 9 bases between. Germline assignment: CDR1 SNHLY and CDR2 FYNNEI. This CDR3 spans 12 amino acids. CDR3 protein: CASSERAVEAFF. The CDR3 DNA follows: TGTGCCAGCAGTGAGAGGGCAGTTGAAGCTTTCTTT.

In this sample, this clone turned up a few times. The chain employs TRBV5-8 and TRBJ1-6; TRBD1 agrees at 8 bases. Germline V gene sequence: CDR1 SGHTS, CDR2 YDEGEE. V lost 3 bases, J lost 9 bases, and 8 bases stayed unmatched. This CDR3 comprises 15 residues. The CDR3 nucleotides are TGTGCCAGCAGCTCCGGACAGGGAGCAAGTTCACCCCTCCACTTT. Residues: CASSSGQGASSPLHF. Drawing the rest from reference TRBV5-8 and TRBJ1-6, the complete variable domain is EAGVTQSPTHLIKTRGQQATLRCSPISGHTSVYWYQQALGLGLQFLLWYDEGEERNRGNFPPRFSGRQFPNYSSELNVNALELEDSALYLCASSSGQGASSPLHFGNGTRLTVT.

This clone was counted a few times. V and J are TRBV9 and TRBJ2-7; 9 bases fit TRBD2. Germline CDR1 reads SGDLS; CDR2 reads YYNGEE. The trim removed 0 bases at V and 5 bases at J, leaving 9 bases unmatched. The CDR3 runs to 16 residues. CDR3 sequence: CASSVAGGTSSDEQYF. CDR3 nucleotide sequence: TGTGCCAGCAGCGTAGCTGGAGGGACTAGCTCAGACGAGCAGTACTTC.

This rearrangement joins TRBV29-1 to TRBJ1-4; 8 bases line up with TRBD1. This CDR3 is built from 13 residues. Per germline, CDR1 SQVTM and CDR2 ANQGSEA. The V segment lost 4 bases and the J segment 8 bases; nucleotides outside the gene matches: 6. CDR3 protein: CSVGDRGNEKLFF. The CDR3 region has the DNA TGCAGCGTTGGCGACAGGGGAAACGAAAAACTGTTTTTT.

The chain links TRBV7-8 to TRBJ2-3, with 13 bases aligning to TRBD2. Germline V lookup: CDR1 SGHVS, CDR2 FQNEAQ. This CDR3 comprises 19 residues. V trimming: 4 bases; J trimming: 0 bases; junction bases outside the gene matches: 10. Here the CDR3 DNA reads TGTGCCAGCAGCTCACCTGGACTAGCGGGAGTCTGGAGCACAGATACGCAGTATTTT. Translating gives CASSSPGLAGVWSTDTQYF.

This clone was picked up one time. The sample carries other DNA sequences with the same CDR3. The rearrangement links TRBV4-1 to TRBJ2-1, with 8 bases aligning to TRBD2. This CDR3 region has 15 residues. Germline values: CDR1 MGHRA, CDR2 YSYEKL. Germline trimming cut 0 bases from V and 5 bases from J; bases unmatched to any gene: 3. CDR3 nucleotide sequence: TGCGCCAGCAGCCAAGAAAGCGGGGGAAACAATGAGCAGTTCTTC. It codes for CASSQESGGNNEQFF.

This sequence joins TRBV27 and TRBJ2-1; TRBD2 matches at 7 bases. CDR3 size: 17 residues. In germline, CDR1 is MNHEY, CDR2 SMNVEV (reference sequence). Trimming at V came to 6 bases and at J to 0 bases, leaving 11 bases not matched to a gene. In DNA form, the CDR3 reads TGTGCCAGCAGGGAGTACAGCGGGACGAGCTCCTACAATGAGCAGTTCTTC. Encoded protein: CASREYSGTSSYNEQFF.

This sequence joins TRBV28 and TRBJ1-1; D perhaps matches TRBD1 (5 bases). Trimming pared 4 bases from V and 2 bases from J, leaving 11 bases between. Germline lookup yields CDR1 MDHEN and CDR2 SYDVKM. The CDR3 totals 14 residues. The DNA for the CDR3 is TGTGCCAGCAGTTCCCCCGGGGGAAACACTGAAGCTTTCTTT. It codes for CASSSPGGNTEAFF.

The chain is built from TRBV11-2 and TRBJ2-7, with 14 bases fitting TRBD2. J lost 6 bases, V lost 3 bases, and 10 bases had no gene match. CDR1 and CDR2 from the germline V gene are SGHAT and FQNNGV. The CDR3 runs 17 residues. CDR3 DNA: TGTGCCAGCAGCTTGTTATTCGGGACTAGCGGGAGAATCGAGCAGTACTTC. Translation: CASSLLFGTSGRIEQYF.

CDR3: CASGLAGNEQFF. The DNA of the CDR3 is TGTGCCAGCGGGCTAGCGGGCAATGAGCAGTTCTTC. The chain uses TRBV27 and TRBJ2-1; 8 nucleotides align to TRBD2. This CDR3 comprises 12 residues. Trimming removed 8 bases from V and 6 bases from J; junction bases left unmatched: 3. Germline V gene data show CDR1 as MNHEY and CDR2 as SMNVEV (reference sequence).

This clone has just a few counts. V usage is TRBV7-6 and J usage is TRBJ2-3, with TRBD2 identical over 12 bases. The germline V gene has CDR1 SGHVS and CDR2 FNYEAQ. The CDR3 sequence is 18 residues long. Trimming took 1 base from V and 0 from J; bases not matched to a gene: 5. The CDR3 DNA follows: TGTGCCAGCAGCTTAGGAGGACTAGCGGGACAAAGCACAGATACGCAGTATTTT. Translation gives CASSLGGLAGQSTDTQYF.

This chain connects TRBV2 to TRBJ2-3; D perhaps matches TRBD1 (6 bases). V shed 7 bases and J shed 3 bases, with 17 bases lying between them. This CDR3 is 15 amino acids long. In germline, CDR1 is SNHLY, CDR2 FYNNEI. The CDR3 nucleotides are TGTGCCAGCACTCTGGGTTTCGGGACAACAGATACGCAGTATTTT. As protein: CASTLGFGTTDTQYF.

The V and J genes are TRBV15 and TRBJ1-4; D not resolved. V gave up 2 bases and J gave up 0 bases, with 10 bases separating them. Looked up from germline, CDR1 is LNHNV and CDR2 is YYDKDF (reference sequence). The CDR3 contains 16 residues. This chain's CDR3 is CATSRSRSATNEKLFF. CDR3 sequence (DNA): TGTGCCACCAGCAGATCCCGTTCGGCAACTAATGAAAAACTGTTTTTT.

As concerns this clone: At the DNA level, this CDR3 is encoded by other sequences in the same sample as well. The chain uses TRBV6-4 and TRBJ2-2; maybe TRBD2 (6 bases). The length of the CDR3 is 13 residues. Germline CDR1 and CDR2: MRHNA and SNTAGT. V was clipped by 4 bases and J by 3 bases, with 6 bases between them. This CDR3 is CASSAGDTGELFF. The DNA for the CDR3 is TGTGCCAGCAGTGCGGGGGACACCGGGGAGCTGTTTTTT.

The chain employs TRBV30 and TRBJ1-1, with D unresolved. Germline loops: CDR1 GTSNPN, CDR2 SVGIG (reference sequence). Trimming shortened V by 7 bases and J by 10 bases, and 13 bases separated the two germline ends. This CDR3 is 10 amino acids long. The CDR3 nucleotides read TGTGCCTCTGGGGAGGTGTCAGCTTTCTTT. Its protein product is CASGEVSAFF. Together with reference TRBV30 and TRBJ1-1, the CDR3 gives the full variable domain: SQTIHQWPATLVQPVGSPLSLECTVEGTSNPNLYWYRQAAGRGLQLLFYSVGIGQISSEVPQNLSASRPQDRQFILSSKKLLLSDSGFYLCASGEVSAFFGQGTRLTVV.

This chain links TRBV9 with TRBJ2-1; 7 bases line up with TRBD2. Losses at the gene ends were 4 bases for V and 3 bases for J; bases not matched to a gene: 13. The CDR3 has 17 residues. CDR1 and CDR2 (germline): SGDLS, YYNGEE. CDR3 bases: TGTGCCAGCAGCATCCCACGCAGCGGGGAGGGCTACAATGAGCAGTTCTTC. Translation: CASSIPRSGEGYNEQFF.

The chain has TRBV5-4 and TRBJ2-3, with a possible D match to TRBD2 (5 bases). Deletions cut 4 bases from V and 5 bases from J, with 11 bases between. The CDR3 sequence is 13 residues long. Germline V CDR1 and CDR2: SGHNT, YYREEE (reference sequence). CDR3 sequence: CASSQEAQDTQYF. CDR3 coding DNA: TGTGCCAGCAGCCAGGAGGCCCAAGATACGCAGTATTTT.

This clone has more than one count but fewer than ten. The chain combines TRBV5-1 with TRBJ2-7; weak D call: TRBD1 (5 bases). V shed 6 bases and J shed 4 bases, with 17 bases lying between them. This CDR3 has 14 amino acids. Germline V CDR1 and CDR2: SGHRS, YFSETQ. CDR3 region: CASIRQRLFYEQYV. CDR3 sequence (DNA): TGCGCCAGCATAAGACAGCGCCTTTTTTACGAGCAGTACGTC.

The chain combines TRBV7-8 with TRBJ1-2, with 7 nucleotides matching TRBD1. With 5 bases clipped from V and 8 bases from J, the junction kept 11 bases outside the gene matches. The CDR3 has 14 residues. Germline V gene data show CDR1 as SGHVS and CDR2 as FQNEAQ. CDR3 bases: TGTGCCAGCAGCCAGCGGACAGGCTCGGCGGGCTACACCTTC. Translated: CASSQRTGSAGYTF.

CDR3 residues: CASSLGQGAYEQYF. CDR3 nucleotide sequence: TGTGCCAGCAGCTTAGGACAGGGAGCCTACGAGCAGTACTTC. V and J are TRBV11-2 and TRBJ2-7; 7 bases align to TRBD1. V lost 1 base, J lost 2 bases, and 2 bases stayed unmatched. Looked up from germline, CDR1 is SGHAT and CDR2 is FQNNGV. The CDR3 covers 14 residues.

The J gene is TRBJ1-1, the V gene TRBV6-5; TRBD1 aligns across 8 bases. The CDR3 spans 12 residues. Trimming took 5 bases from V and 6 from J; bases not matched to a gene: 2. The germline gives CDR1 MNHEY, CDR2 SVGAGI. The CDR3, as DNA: TGTGCCAGCAGTCCCAGGGGGCCTGAAGCTTTCTTT. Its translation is CASSPRGPEAFF.

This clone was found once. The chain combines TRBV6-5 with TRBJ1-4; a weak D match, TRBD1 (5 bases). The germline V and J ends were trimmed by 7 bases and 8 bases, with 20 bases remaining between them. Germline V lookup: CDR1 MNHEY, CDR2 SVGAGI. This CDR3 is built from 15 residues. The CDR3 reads CASNIALGGEEKLFF. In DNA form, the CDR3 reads TGTGCCAGCAACATCGCCCTCGGGGGGGAGGAAAAACTGTTTTTT.

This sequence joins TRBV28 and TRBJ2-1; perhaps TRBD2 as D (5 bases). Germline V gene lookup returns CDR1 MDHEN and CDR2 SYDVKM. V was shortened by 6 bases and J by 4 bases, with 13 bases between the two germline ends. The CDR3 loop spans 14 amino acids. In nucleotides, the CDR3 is TGTGCCAGCAGCCAGATGTCGGGGTACAATGAGCAGTTCTTC. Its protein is CASSQMSGYNEQFF.

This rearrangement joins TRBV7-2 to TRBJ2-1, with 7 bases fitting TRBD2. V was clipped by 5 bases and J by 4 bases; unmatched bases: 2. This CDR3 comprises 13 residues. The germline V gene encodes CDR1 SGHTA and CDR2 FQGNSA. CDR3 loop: CASSPGGYNEQFF. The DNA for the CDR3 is TGTGCCAGCAGCCCCGGGGGGTACAATGAGCAGTTCTTC.

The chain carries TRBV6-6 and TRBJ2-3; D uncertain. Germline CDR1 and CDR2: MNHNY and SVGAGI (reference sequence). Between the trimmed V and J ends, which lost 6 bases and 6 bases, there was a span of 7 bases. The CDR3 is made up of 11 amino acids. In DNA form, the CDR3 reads TGTGCCAGCAGACAAACGGATACGCAGTATTTT. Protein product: CASRQTDTQYF.

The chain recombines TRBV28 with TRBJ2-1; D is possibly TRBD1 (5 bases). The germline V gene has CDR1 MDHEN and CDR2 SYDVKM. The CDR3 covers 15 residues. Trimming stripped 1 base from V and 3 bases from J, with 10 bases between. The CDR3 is CASSLSKTVYNEQFF. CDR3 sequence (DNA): TGTGCCAGCAGTTTATCGAAGACAGTCTACAATGAGCAGTTCTTC.